One T cell receptor beta chain is described in this entry. Its antigen is currently unknown. This sample is drawn from a study of a mutant IDH1 vaccine in newly diagnosed glioma. In the study overall: Eight vaccinations went to patients in weeks 1, 3, 5, 7, 11, 15, 19, 23.

General observations from the study: The authors found pseudoprogression apparently unrelated to changes in top peripheral T cell clonotypes. Immune responses arising from the vaccine appeared in about 95% of patients.

Profiling relied on immunoSEQ multiplex PCR, and the TCRdb table lists in-frame clones only, not all of them. This table has 50,000 to 60,000 clones, roughly nine tenths appearing once. As for time point: week 11, during vaccination. Vaccination used 300 ug of mutant IDH1 20-mer peptide per dose, with topical imiquimod. Donor tumors were new WHO grade 3 or 4 IDH1-mutant, ATRX-lost astrocytomas. V gave up 7 bases and J gave up 2 bases; unmatched junction bases: 6. Per the germline V gene, CDR1 is SGHTA and CDR2 is FQGNSA. The CDR3 is 14 residues long. The chain combines TRBV7-2 with TRBJ2-7; 9 nucleotides agree with TRBD1. The source is a man between 45 and 60 years old with glioma. This specimen was PBMCs, taken from a glioma patient whose treatment included an IDH1 peptide vaccine. The CDR3 here is CASTPGQGAYEQYF. The CDR3 bases are TGTGCCAGCACCCCGGGACAGGGCGCCTACGAGCAGTACTTC.